A selection of T cell receptor beta chains follows, all from one sample in a study of beta chain features in type 1 diabetes. Assay: immunoSEQ multiplex PCR; the TCRdb copy retains only in-frame clones and omits some. Seen here are 110,000 to 150,000 clones, 9% to 10% observed once, and the top ten hold 0.65%. Sequencing was done on a sample of central memory CD4+ T cells from blood. The receptors stem from a woman aged 35 to 49 in good health. CDR3s include the opening cysteine and the closing phenylalanine or tryptophan. The D gene is left open where the match is weak. Only part of the rows carry a size: once, few, many, or a class if the clone is expanded.

14,NA,NA,TRBV7-8,TRBJ1-1,CASSLTQMDTEAFF,TGTGCCAGCAGCCTTACACAGATGGACACTGAAGCTTTCTTT
14,NA,TRBD1,TRBV5-1,TRBJ2-5,CASSLGDRQETQYF,TGCGCCAGCAGCTTGGGGGACAGGCAAGAGACCCAGTACTTC
18,few,NA,TRBV11-3,TRBJ2-2,CASSQLAARGANTGELFF,TGTGCCAGCAGCCAGTTGGCCGCGCGCGGTGCGAACACCGGGGAGCTGTTTTTT
15,NA,TRBD1,TRBV7-9,TRBJ1-2,CASNGGGTGGGGYTF,TGTGCCAGCAACGGGGGCGGGACAGGGGGCGGCGGCTACACCTTC
13,NA,NA,TRBV10-3,TRBJ2-1,CATQTGENNEQFF,TGTGCCACGCAGACAGGTGAAAACAATGAGCAGTTCTTC
15,few,NA,TRBV4-1,TRBJ2-7,CASSQGEGQAYEQYF,TGCGCCAGCAGCCAAGGGGAGGGACAGGCCTACGAGCAGTACTTC
14,NA,NA,TRBV5-4,TRBJ1-2,CVTHGTRGGYGYTF,TGTGTGACGCATGGTACACGGGGGGGCTACGGCTACACCTTC
14,few,NA,TRBV23-1,TRBJ1-1,CASSQPCAGAEAFF,TGCGCCAGCAGTCAACCCTGCGCGGGGGCTGAAGCTTTCTTT
16,NA,TRBD1,TRBV27,TRBJ1-2,CASSFGTVSQGYGYTF,TGTGCCAGCAGTTTCGGGACAGTTAGTCAGGGCTATGGCTACACCTTC
15,few,NA,TRBV7-9,TRBJ2-3,CASSREGVGEAAQYF,TGTGCCAGCAGTCGAGAAGGGGTCGGGGAGGCGGCGCAGTATTTT
15,few,TRBD1,TRBV19,TRBJ2-7,CASSYLGTGGYEQYF,TGTGCCAGTAGTTACCTCGGGACAGGGGGCTACGAGCAGTACTTC
13,few,NA,TRBV5-1,TRBJ2-7,CASSEQGPYEQYF,TGCGCCAGCAGCGAACAGGGACCCTACGAGCAGTACTTC
14,many,NA,TRBV14,TRBJ1-1,CASSQGAESTEAFF,TGTGCCAGCAGCCAAGGTGCGGAATCCACTGAAGCTTTCTTT
14,few,NA,TRBV6-8,TRBJ1-2,CASSYGGANYGYTF,TGTGCCAGCAGTTACGGGGGGGCTAACTATGGCTACACCTTC
15,few,NA,TRBV18,TRBJ2-5,CASSPPSGGIGTQYF,TGTGCCAGCTCACCGCCGAGCGGAGGAATAGGGACCCAGTACTTC
17,NA,TRBD2,TRBV7-9,TRBJ2-1,CASSSTVAGAAYNEQFF,TGTGCCAGCAGCTCTACCGTAGCGGGGGCCGCGTACAATGAGCAGTTCTTC
17,many,NA,TRBV7-2,TRBJ2-6,CASSFAPTGTGANVLTF,TGTGCCAGCAGCTTCGCCCCAACAGGGACAGGGGCCAACGTCCTGACTTTC
12,NA,TRBD1,TRBV29-1,TRBJ2-7,CSVERDRGGQYF,TGCAGCGTTGAAAGGGACAGGGGCGGGCAGTACTTC
16,NA,TRBD1,TRBV19,TRBJ2-5,CASSIIPGTAQETQYF,TGTGCCAGTAGTATTATACCCGGGACAGCTCAAGAGACCCAGTACTTC
16,few,TRBD2,TRBV5-4,TRBJ2-5,CASSSGLAGGSETQYF,TGTGCCAGCAGCTCGGGACTAGCGGGGGGCTCAGAGACCCAGTACTTC